This T cell receptor beta chain is drawn from a study of OX40 agonist ivuxolimab in advanced cancers. Study-wide points: Expanded peripheral T cell antigen specificity was not determined.

This clone was counted once. Its antigen is undetermined. Germline V gene lookup returns CDR1 SGHNT and CDR2 YYREEE (reference sequence). This CDR3 spans 16 amino acids. V was trimmed by 4 bases and J by 0 bases, leaving 13 bases between them. Blood samples were obtained at baseline, cycle 4 day 1, and cycle 7 day 1. The table came from immunoSEQ multiplex PCR; TCRdb's copy has only in-frame clones and leaves some out. This repertoire shows just under 75,000 clones, about 93% found once; its top ten account for approximately 0.49%. The receptor's source is an adult with an advanced solid tumor such as melanoma, head and neck, liver or kidney cancer. V is TRBV5-4 and J is TRBJ2-2; D gene unclear. Sequenced here: CD4+ or CD8+ T cells sorted from blood, sampled in a trial of the OX40 agonist ivuxolimab. The CDR3: CASSINRRTNTGELFF. The CDR3, as DNA: TGTGCCAGCAGCATAAATCGACGGACGAACACCGGGGAGCTGTTTTTT.